Presented here are 8 T cell receptor beta chains from one specimen sequenced in a study of blood T cell repertoires in COVID-19. Profiling relied on immunoSEQ multiplex PCR, and the TCRdb table lists in-frame clones only, not all of them. The sample has about 300,000 clones; approximately 91% are singletons. Sequencing was performed on peripheral blood. Source of these receptors: a woman aged 30 to 39 with COVID-19, enrolled during active disease.

The chain joins TRBV6-6 to TRBJ1-2; D gene uncertain. Germline V gene sequence: CDR1 MNHNY, CDR2 SVGAGI (reference sequence). The CDR3 is 12 residues long. Trimming left V 9 bases short and J 2 bases short, with 10 bases between. The CDR3 nucleotides are TGTGCCAGTCACGCGGGAAACTATGGCTACACCTTC. Translated, it gives CASHAGNYGYTF.

The genes are TRBV27 and TRBJ2-7; D is possibly TRBD2 (6 bases). Germline V lookup: CDR1 MNHEY, CDR2 SMNVEV (reference sequence). V lost 5 bases and J 1 base, leaving 18 bases between the germline ends. The CDR3 has 16 amino acids. The CDR3 DNA is TGTGCCAGCAGTATGCTCTCCGGGACTCATTCCTACGAGCAGTACTTC. Its protein product is CASSMLSGTHSYEQYF.

This rearrangement joins TRBV27 to TRBJ2-7; 7 nucleotides align to TRBD1. Losses at the gene ends were 5 bases for V and 5 bases for J; bases not matched to a gene: 3. Germline V CDR1 and CDR2: MNHEY, SMNVEV (reference sequence). The CDR3 has 12 amino acids. CDR3 DNA: TGTGCCAGCAGTCAGACAGGGCACGAGCAGTACTTC. This sequence encodes CASSQTGHEQYF.

This chain uses TRBV20-1 with TRBJ1-4; 9 nucleotides line up with TRBD1. V dropped 3 bases and J dropped 4; count of bases not matched to a gene: 9. The CDR3 sequence is 16 residues long. CDR1 is DFQATT and CDR2 is SNEGSKA in the germline V gene (reference sequence). CDR3 coding DNA: TGCAGTGCTAGTACCGGGACAGGGAATTTTAATGAAAAACTGTTTTTT. Its translation is CSASTGTGNFNEKLFF.

The genes are TRBV5-4 and TRBJ2-1; TRBD2 agrees at 9 bases. The germline V gene has CDR1 SGHNT and CDR2 YYREEE (reference sequence). The CDR3 is 18 amino acids. The V and J ends lost 3 bases and 7 bases, in that order; junction bases with no gene match: 17. CDR3 protein: CASSSYLRASGMGNEQFF. The CDR3 bases are TGTGCCAGCAGCTCGTATCTTCGGGCTAGCGGGATGGGGAATGAGCAGTTCTTC.

V and J are TRBV6-4 and TRBJ2-2, with 8 nucleotides matching TRBD2. Germline assignment: CDR1 MRHNA and CDR2 SNTAGT. With 0 bases clipped from V and 7 bases from J, the junction kept 7 bases outside the gene matches. The CDR3 spans 16 residues. The CDR3 bases are TGTGCCAGCAGTGACTCGCCGGGAGGGATTGGCGGGGAGCTGTTTTTT. Residues: CASSDSPGGIGGELFF.

The chain couples TRBV2 to TRBJ1-5, with 8 nucleotides matching TRBD1. V dropped 4 bases and J dropped 5; count of bases not matched to a gene: 4. This CDR3 is built from 14 residues. Germline values: CDR1 SNHLY, CDR2 FYNNEI. CDR3 DNA: TGTGCCAGCAGTGGTCAGGGGGCTGATCAGCCCCAGCATTTT. Its protein product is CASSGQGADQPQHF.

DNA for the CDR3: TGTGCCAGCAGTCTTAGCCCCCCCCAGCCCCAGCATTTT. It encodes CASSLSPPQPQHF. The V gene is TRBV27, the J gene TRBJ1-5; D gene uncertain. The germline gives CDR1 MNHEY, CDR2 SMNVEV (reference sequence). Trimming shortened V by 5 bases and J by 7 bases, and 12 bases separated the two germline ends. The CDR3 totals 13 residues.